Following are 3 T cell receptor beta chains from one sample sequenced in a study of blood T cell repertoires in COVID-19. Some clones are missing from TCRdb's copy, which holds only in-frame ones; the method was immunoSEQ multiplex PCR. The sample consists of about 140,000 clones, 75% to 90% of them appearing once. The sample comprised peripheral blood. The receptors here all came from a man in his sixties with active or convalescent COVID-19.

The chain employs TRBV28 and TRBJ1-2; D unresolved. The V end lost 2 bases, the J end lost 5 bases, and 18 bases lay between the germline ends. The CDR3 length is 16 residues. From germline, CDR1 is MDHEN and CDR2 SYDVKM. CDR3 nucleotides: TGTGCCAGCAGTTTAGAGTTCTGGCAGGATGGTTATGGCTACACCTTC. Encoded protein: CASSLEFWQDGYGYTF.

The chain couples TRBV5-1 to TRBJ2-5; maybe TRBD1 (6 bases). Per the germline V gene, CDR1 is SGHRS and CDR2 is YFSETQ. The CDR3 has 14 amino acids. V lost 4 bases and J 5 bases, leaving 15 bases between the germline ends. The CDR3 protein is CASSPGQPWETQYF. CDR3 bases: TGCGCCAGCAGCCCGGGACAACCTTGGGAGACCCAGTACTTC.

This clone came up once. The chain carries TRBV2 and TRBJ2-3; 9 bases match TRBD2. V trimming: 6 bases; J trimming: 3 bases; junction bases outside the gene matches: 10. The CDR3 is made up of 16 amino acids. Looked up from germline, CDR1 is SNHLY and CDR2 is FYNNEI. DNA for the CDR3: TGTGCCAGCAGCGCCTCCGGGACTAGCTTAACAGATACGCAGTATTTT. Translation: CASSASGTSLTDTQYF.